The entry below gives a single TCR beta chain sequence along with its context. Its cognate antigen is unknown. TCRdb's copy holds only in-frame clones and misses some; the assay was immunoSEQ multiplex PCR. This sample has some 35,000 clones, with around 92% found just once. The data were obtained in a study of chemoradiotherapy in HPV16-positive cancers. CDR1 SGHTA and CDR2 FQGNSA come from the germline V gene. The CDR3 is 18 residues long. The J segment lost 4 bases and the V segment lost 4 bases, leaving 14 bases of the junction unmatched. The study, taken as a whole, reports: Candidate HPV-specific clones and E7-related TCR motifs grew in tumor during treatment. Functional assays defining HPV-specific T cells used only a couple of HPV16-positive patients. Better recurrence-free survival went with HPV-responsive T-cell expansion in HPV16-positive patients.

The starting material was blood, obtained from a patient who underwent chemoradiotherapy. The chain uses TRBV7-2 and TRBJ2-3; TRBD2 agrees at 10 bases. The sequence was collected from a human donor with HPV-associated anogenital cancer. The CDR3 loop reads CASSYPWSSGGRADTQYF. The CDR3, as DNA: TGTGCCAGCAGCTACCCCTGGTCTAGCGGGGGCCGGGCAGATACGCAGTATTTT.